The sequence of this T cell receptor beta chain was determined in a study of T cells expressing NK-cell markers. TCRdb re-analyzed the 5' RACE reads; it lists each CDR3 protein once, without DNA. This sample's table reports 200,000 to 300,000 distinct CDR3 sequences. The receptor was derived from a man aged 18 to 29 in good health. What was sequenced was blood T cells: a sorted CD56 or NKG2C T cell subset, CD4+ or CD8+ T cells, or bulk PBMC T cells (not recorded which).

The CDR3 spells CAIGPSGNYNEQFF. This chain links TRBV10-3 with TRBJ2-1; TCRdb calls TRBD2, which cannot be checked without DNA. The CDR3 runs 14 residues. Germline-derived CDR1 and CDR2 are ENHRY and SYGVKD.